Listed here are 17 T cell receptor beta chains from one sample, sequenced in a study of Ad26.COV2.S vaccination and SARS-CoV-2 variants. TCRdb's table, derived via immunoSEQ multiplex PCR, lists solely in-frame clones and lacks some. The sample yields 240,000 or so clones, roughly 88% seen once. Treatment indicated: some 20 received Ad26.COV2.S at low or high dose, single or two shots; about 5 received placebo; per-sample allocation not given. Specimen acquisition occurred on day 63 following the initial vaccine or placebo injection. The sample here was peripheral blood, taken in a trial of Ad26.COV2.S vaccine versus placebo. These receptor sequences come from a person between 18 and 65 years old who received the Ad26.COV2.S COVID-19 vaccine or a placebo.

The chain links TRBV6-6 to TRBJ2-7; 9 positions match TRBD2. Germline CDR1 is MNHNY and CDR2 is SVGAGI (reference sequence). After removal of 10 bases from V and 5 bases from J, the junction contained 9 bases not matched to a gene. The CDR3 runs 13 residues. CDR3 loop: CAIGGRAGDEQYF. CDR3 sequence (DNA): TGTGCCATAGGCGGGAGGGCCGGAGACGAGCAGTACTTC.

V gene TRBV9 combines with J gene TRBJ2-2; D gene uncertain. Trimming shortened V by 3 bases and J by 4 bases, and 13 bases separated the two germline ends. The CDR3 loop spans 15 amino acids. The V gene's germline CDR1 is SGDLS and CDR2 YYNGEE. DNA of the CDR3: TGTGCCAGCAGCGACCCTGGGCGTTTCACCGGGGAGCTGTTTTTT. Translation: CASSDPGRFTGELFF.

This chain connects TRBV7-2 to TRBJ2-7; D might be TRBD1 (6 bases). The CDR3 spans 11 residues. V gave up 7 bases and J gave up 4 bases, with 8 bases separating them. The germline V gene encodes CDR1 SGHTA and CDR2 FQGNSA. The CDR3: CASKGEYEQYF. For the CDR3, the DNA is TGTGCCAGCAAGGGGGAATACGAGCAGTACTTC.

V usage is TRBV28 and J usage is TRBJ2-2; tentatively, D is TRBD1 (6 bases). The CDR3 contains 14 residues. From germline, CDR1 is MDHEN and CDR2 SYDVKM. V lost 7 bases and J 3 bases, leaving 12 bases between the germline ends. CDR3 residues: CASTTTGYTGELFF. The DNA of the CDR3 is TGTGCCAGCACCACGACAGGCTACACCGGGGAGCTGTTTTTT.

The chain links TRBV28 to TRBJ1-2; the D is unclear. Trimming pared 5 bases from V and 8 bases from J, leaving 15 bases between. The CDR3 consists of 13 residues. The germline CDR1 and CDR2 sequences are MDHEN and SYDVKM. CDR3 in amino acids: CASSVSSLGGYTF. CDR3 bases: TGTGCCAGCAGTGTATCCTCGCTCGGCGGCTACACCTTC.

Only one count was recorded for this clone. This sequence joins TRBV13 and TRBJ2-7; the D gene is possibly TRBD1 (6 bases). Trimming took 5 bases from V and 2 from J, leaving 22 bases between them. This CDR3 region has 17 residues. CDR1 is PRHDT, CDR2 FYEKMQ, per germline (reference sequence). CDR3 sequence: CASSLTAGTRNTYEQYF. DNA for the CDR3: TGTGCCAGCAGCCTGACCGCCGGGACACGGAATACCTACGAGCAGTACTTC.

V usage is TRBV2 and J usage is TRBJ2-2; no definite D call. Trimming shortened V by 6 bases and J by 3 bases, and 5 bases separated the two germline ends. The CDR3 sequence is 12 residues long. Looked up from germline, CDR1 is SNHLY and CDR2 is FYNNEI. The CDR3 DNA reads TGTGCCAGCAGCGTATACACCGGGGAGCTGTTTTTT. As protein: CASSVYTGELFF.

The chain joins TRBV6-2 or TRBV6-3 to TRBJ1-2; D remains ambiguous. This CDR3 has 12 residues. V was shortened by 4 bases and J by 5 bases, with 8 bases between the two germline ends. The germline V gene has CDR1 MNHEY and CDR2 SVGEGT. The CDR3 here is CASSSNYYGYTF. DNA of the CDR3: TGTGCCAGCAGTTCGAATTATTATGGCTACACCTTC.

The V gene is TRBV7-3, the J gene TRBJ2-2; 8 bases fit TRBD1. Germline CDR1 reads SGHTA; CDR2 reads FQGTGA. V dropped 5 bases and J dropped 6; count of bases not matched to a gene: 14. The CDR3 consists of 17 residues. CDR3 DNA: TGTGCCAGCAGCCCAACAGGGACAGGCGCCGGGTCCGGGGAGCTGTTTTTT. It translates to CASSPTGTGAGSGELFF.

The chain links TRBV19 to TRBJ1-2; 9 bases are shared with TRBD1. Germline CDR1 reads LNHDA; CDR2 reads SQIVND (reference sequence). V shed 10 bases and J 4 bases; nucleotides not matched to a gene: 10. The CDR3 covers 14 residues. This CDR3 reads CATSGQGATYGYTF. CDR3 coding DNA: TGTGCCACCTCGGGACAGGGAGCGACCTATGGCTACACCTTC.

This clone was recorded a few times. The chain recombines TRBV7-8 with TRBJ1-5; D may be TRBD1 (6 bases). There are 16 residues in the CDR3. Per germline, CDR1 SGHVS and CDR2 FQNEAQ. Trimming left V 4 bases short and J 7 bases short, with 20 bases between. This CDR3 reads CASSYYRDIPGQPQHF. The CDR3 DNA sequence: TGTGCCAGCAGCTACTACCGGGACATCCCGGGGCAGCCCCAGCATTTT.

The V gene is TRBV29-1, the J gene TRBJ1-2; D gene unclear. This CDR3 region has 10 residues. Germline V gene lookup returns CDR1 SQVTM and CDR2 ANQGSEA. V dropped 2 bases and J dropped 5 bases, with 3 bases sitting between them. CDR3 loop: CSVEFYGYTF. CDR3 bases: TGCAGCGTTGAATTTTATGGCTACACCTTC.

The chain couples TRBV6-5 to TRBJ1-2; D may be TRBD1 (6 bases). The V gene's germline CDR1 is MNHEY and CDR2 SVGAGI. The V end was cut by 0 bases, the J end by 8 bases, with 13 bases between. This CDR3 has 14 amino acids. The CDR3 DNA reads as TGTGCCAGCAGTTACTCAGGGGGGGTGGAAGGCTACACCTTC. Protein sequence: CASSYSGGVEGYTF.

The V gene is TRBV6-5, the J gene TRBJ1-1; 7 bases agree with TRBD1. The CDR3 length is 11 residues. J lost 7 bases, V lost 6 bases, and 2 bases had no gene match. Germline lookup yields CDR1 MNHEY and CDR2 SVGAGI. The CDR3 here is CASRWDSEAFF. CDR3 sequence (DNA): TGTGCCAGCAGATGGGACAGTGAAGCTTTCTTT.

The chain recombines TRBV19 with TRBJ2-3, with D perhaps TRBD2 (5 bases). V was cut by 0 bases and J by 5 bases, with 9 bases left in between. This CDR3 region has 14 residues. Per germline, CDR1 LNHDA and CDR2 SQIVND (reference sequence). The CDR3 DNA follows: TGTGCCAGTAGTATAGACGGGGTGGGAGATACGCAGTATTTT. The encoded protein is CASSIDGVGDTQYF.

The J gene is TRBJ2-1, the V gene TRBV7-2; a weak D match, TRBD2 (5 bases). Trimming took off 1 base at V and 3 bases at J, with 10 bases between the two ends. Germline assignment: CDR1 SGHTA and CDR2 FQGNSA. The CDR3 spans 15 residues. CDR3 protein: CASSLELDFYNEQFF. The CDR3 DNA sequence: TGTGCCAGCAGCTTAGAACTAGATTTCTACAATGAGCAGTTCTTC.

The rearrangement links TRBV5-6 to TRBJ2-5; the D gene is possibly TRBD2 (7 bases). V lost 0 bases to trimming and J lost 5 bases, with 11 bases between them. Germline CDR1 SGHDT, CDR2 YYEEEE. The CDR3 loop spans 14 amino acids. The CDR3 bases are TGTGCCAGCAGCTTGGGGGGGGGCCGGGAGACCCAGTACTTC. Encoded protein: CASSLGGGRETQYF. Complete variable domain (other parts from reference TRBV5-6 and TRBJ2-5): DAGVTQSPTHLIKTRGQQVTLRCSPKSGHDTVSWYQQALGQGPQFIFQYYEEEERQRGNFPDRFSGHQFPNYSSELNVNALLLGDSALYLCASSLGGGRETQYFGPGTRLLVL.